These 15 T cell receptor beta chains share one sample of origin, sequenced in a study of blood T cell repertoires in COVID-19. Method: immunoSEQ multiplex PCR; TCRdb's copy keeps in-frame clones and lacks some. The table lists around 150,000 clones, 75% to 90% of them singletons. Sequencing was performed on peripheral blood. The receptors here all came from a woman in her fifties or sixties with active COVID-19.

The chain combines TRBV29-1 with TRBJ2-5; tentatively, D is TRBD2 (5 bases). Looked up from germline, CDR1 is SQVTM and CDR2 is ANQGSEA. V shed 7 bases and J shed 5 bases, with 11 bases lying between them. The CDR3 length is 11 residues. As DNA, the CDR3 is TGCAGCGGAGCGCGGGTTGAGACCCAGTACTTC. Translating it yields CSGARVETQYF.

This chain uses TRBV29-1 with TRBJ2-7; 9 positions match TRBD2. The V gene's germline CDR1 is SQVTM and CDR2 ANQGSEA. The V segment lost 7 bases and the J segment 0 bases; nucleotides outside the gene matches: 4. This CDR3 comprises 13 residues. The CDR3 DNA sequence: TGCAGCGGGCAAGCGGGAGGCTCCTACGAGCAGTACTTC. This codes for CSGQAGGSYEQYF.

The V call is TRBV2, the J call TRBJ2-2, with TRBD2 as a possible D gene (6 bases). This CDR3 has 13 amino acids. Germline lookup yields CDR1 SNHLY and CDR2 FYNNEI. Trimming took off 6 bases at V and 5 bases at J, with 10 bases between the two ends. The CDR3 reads CASSSTRTGELFF. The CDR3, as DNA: TGTGCCAGCAGCTCGACTAGAACCGGGGAGCTGTTTTTT.

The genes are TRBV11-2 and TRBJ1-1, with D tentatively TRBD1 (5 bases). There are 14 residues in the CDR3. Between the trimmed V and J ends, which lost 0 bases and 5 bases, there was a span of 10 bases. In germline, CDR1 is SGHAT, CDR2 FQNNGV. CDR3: CASSLDGGETEAFF. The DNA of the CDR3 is TGTGCCAGCAGCTTAGATGGAGGGGAAACTGAAGCTTTCTTT.

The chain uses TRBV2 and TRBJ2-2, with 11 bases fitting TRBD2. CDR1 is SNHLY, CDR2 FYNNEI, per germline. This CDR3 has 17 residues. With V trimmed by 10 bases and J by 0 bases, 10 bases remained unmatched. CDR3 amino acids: CAITGTSGTANTGELFF. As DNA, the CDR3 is TGTGCCATTACAGGGACTAGCGGAACCGCGAACACCGGGGAGCTGTTTTTT.

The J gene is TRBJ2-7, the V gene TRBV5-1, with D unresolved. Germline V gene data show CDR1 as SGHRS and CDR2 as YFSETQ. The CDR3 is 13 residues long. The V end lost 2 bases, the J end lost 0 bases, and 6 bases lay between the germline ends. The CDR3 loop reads CASSLTHSYEQYF. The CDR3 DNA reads TGCGCCAGCAGCTTAACTCACTCCTACGAGCAGTACTTC. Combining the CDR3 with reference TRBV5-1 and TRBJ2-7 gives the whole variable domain KAGVTQTPRYLIKTRGQQVTLSCSPISGHRSVSWYQQTPGQGLQFLFEYFSETQRNKGNFPGRFSGRQFSNSRSEMNVSTLELGDSALYLCASSLTHSYEQYFGPGTRLTVT.

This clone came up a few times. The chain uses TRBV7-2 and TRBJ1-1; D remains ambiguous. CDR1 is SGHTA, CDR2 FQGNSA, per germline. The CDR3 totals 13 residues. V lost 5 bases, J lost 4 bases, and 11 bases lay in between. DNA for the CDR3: TGTGCCAGCAGCACCTGGCGGGCCACTGAAGCTTTCTTT. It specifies CASSTWRATEAFF.

The CDR3 loop is CASSPHRGEQYF. The CDR3 DNA follows: TGTGCCAGCAGCCCCCACAGGGGCGAGCAGTACTTC. The chain combines TRBV13 with TRBJ2-7, with TRBD1 matching over 7 bases. This CDR3 comprises 12 residues. J was trimmed by 6 bases and V by 5 bases; bases with no gene match: 4. From germline, CDR1 is PRHDT and CDR2 FYEKMQ (reference sequence).

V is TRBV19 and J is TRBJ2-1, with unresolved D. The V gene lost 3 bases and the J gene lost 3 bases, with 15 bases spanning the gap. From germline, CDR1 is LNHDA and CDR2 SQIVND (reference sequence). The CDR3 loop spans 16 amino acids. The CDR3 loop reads CASSISPRWVYNEQFF. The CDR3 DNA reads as TGTGCCAGTAGTATCTCCCCTAGGTGGGTCTACAATGAGCAGTTCTTC.

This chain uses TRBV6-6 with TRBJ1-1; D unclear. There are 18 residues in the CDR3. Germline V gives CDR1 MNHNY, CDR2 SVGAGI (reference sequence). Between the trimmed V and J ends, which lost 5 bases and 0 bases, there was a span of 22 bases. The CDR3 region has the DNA TGTGCCAGCAGTCAAAGGGATGGGGAGGCCGTACTGAACACTGAAGCTTTCTTT. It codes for CASSQRDGEAVLNTEAFF.

CDR3 DNA: TGTGCCATCAGTGACCTTCCGACGGGTAATGAGCAGTTCTTC. Encoded protein: CAISDLPTGNEQFF. This chain joins TRBV10-3 and TRBJ2-1; D is unresolved. V was clipped by 3 bases and J by 7 bases, with 13 bases between them. The CDR3 runs to 14 residues. Germline V lookup: CDR1 ENHRY, CDR2 SYGVKD.

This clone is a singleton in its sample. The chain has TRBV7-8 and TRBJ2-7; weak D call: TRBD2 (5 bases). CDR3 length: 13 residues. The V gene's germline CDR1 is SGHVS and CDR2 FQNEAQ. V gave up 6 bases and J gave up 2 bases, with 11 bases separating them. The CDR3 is CASRSGPPYEQYF. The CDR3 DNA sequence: TGTGCCAGCAGGAGCGGACCTCCCTACGAGCAGTACTTC.

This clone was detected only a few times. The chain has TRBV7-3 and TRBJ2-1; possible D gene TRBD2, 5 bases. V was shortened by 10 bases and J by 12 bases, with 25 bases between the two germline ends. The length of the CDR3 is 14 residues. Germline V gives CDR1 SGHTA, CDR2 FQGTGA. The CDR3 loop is CATSLDSAVSLQFF. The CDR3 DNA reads TGTGCCACCTCCCTGGACTCCGCAGTGTCGTTGCAGTTCTTC.

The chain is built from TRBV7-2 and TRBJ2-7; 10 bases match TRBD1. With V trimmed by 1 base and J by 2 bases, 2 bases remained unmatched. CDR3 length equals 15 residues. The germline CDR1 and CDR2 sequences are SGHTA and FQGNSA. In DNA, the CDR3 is TGTGCCAGCAGCTTAGTGGGACAGGGGACCTACGAGCAGTACTTC. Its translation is CASSLVGQGTYEQYF.

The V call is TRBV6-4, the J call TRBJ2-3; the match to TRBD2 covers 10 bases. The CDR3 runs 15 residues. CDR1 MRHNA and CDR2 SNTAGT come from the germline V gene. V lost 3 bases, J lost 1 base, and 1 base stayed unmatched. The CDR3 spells CASSEGTSGTDTQYF. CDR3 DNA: TGTGCCAGCAGTGAGGGGACTAGCGGCACAGATACGCAGTATTTT.